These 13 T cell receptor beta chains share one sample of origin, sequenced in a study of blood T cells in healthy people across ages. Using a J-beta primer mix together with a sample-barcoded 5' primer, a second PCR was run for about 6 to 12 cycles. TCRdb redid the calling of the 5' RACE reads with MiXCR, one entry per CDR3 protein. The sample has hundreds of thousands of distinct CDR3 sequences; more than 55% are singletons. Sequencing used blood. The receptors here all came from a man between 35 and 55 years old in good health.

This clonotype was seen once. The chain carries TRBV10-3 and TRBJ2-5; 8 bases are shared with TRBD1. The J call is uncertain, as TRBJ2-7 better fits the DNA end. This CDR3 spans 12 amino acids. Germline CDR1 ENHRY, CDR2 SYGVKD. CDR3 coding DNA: TGTGCCATCGCAGGGGGCTCGACCGAGCAGTACTTC. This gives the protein CAIAGGSTEQYF.

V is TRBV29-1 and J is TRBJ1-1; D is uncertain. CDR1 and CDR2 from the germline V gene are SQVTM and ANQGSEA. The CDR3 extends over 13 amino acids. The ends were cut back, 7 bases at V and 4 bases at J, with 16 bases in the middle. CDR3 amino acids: CSGLRAGGTEAFF. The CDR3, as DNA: TGCAGCGGACTTCGGGCAGGCGGCACTGAAGCTTTCTTT.

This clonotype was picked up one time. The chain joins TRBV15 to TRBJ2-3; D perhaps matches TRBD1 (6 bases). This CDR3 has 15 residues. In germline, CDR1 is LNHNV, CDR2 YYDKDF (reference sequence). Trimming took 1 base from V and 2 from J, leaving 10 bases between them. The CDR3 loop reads CATSRGTVSTDTQYF. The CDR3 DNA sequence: TGTGCCACCAGCAGAGGGACAGTATCCACAGATACGCAGTATTTT.

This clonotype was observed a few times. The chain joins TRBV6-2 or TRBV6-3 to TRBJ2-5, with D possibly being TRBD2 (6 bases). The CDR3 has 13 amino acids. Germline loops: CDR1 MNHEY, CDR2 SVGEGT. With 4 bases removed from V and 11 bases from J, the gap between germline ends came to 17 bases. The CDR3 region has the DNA TGTGCCAGCAGTTTCCCGGAGGGGTATGAGCAGTACTTC. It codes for CASSFPEGYEQYF.

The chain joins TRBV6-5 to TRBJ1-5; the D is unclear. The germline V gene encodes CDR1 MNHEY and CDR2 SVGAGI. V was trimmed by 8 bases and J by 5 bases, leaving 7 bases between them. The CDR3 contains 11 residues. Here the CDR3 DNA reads TGTGCCAGCGGGTTCTATCAGCCCCAGCATTTT. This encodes CASGFYQPQHF.

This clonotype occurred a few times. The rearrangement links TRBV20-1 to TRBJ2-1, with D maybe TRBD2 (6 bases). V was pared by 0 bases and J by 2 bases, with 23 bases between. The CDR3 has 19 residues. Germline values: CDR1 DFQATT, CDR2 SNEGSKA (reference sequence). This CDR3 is CSARDGGLTLALPYNEQFF. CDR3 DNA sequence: TGCAGTGCTAGAGATGGGGGGTTAACCCTAGCGCTGCCCTACAATGAGCAGTTCTTC.

The CDR3 DNA is TGCGCCAGCAGCGGAGCGTGGCGGCTAGCGGTTTCGATCTCCTACAATGAGCAGTTCTTC. Translated: CASSGAWRLAVSISYNEQFF. J is TRBJ2-1 and V is TRBV5-1, with 7 positions matching TRBD2. Trimming cost V 4 bases and J 0 bases; bases outside gene matches: 19. The germline V gene has CDR1 SGHRS and CDR2 YFSETQ. The CDR3 contains 20 residues. The full variable domain, in which reference TRBV5-1 and TRBJ2-1 provide the parts outside the CDR3, is KAGVTQTPRYLIKTRGQQVTLSCSPISGHRSVSWYQQTPGQGLQFLFEYFSETQRNKGNFPGRFSGRQFSNSRSEMNVSTLELGDSALYLCASSGAWRLAVSISYNEQFFGPGTRLTVL.

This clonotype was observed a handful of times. CDR3 sequence: CASSAGRGDGKLFF. The CDR3 DNA is TGTGCCAGCAGCGCCGGTAGGGGCGATGGAAAACTGTTTTTT. V gene TRBV7-8 combines with J gene TRBJ1-4; maybe TRBD1 (5 bases). V was trimmed by 5 bases and J by 10 bases, leaving 17 bases between them. The germline gives CDR1 SGHVS, CDR2 FQNEAQ. The CDR3 has 14 amino acids.

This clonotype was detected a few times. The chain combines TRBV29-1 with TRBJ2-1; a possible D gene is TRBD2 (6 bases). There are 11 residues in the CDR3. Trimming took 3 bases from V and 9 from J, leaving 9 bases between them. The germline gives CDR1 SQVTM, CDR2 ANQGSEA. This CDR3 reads CSVEDGSEQFF. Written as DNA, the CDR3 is TGCAGCGTTGAGGACGGGAGTGAGCAGTTCTTC.

The DNA for the CDR3 is TGTGCCAGCAGCTTGGACGGAGAGGAAAAACTGTTTTTT. The encoded protein is CASSLDGEEKLFF. This chain joins TRBV5-6 and TRBJ1-4, with no clear D. CDR1 is SGHDT and CDR2 is YYEEEE in the germline V gene. The CDR3 has 13 amino acids. Trimming left V 0 bases short and J 8 bases short, with 8 bases between.

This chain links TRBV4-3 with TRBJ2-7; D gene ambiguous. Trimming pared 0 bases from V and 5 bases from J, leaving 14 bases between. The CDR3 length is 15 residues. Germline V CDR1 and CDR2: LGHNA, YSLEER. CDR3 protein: CASSQDSAHLDEQYF. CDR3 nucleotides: TGCGCCAGCAGCCAAGATTCGGCCCACTTGGACGAGCAGTACTTC.

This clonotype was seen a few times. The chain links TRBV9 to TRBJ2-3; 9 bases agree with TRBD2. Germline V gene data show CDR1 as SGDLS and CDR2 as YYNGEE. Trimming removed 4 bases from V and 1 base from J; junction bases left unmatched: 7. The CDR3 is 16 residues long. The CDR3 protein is CASSRESGGRTDTQYF. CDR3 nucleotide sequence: TGTGCCAGCAGCAGAGAAAGCGGGGGGCGCACAGATACGCAGTATTTT.

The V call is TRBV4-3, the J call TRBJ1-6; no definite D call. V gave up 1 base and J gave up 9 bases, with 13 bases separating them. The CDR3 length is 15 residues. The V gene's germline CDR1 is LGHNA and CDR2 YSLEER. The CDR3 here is CASSQVEGLSSPLHF. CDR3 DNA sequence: TGCGCCAGCAGCCAAGTGGAGGGTTTGAGTTCACCCCTCCACTTT.